In this sample, the clone carrying this T cell receptor (beta chain) turned up a few times. These data are taken from a study of spatial heterogeneity in lung cancer. Study information: The study consistently detected more beta-chain than alpha-chain sequences. Mean representation of each unique TCR and UMI combination in the raw reads exceeded ten occurrences.

Time point given: sample taken at primary tumor resection. Whole RNA was taken from tumor, nontumor lung or frozen PBMC; it was then sequenced unsorted. Samples were donated by 72 untreated early-stage non-small cell lung cancer patients. On each TCR cDNA molecule, a unique molecular identifier was present. TCRdb re-called the 5' RACE reads through MiXCR, storing one row per CDR3 protein. There are around 75,000 distinct CDR3 sequences in the sample; 13% occur only once, and over 5.5% lies in the top ten. V was cut by 5 bases and J by 6 bases, with 16 bases left in between. This CDR3 has 14 amino acids.

The sequence was obtained from a male donor with early-stage non-small cell lung cancer. The sample consisted of PBMCs, taken at surgery. This chain links TRBV12-3 or TRBV12-4 with TRBJ1-1; D perhaps matches TRBD1 (5 bases). The CDR3 coding sequence is TGTGCCAGCAGTCCGACCGACCGACAGCCTGAAGCTTTCTTT. It specifies CASSPTDRQPEAFF.